Below, 9 T cell receptor beta chains from the same sample are listed, as sequenced in a study of response to subunit inactivated influenza vaccine (dated 2018 in TCRdb). In the paper's terms, the time point label means: 45 to 50 days after influenza vaccine administration. Library preparation was by RT-PCR. This sample was sequenced with an Illumina HiSeq 2500. In TCRdb, the public reads were trimmed at Q25 with fastp and aligned with MiXCR, with productive beta chains retained. Rows with one shared CDR3 protein collapse into an entry with the most common genes and DNA. A total of a few hundred thousand distinct CDR3 sequences appear in this sample, approximately 11% of them only once. Of the sample, roughly 12% falls within the top ten clones. Source: PBMCs from blood, taken roughly 48 days after vaccination. The receptor set was obtained from a man aged 50 or older who received an inactivated influenza vaccine. Donor details come from another sample of the same person, matched by shared clones.

This clonotype appeared a few times. This chain uses TRBV11-2 with TRBJ2-2; D gene unclear. Per the germline V gene, CDR1 is SGHAT and CDR2 is FQNNGV. CDR3 length: 18 residues. The V end lost 2 bases, the J end lost 1 base, and 17 bases lay between the germline ends. This CDR3 is CASSLYSRELLNTGELFF. In DNA form, the CDR3 reads TGTGCCAGCAGCTTATATAGCAGAGAGCTACTGAACACCGGGGAGCTGTTTTTT.

This clonotype was seen at least ten times. The chain has TRBV29-1 and TRBJ2-3; 10 bases align to TRBD1. The germline CDR1 and CDR2 sequences are SQVTM and ANQGSEA. This CDR3 spans 15 amino acids. J was trimmed by 5 bases and V by 4 bases; bases with no gene match: 9. The CDR3 reads CSVVGSGTGVDTQYF. CDR3 nucleotide sequence: TGCAGCGTTGTAGGCTCGGGGACAGGGGTAGATACGCAGTATTTT.

The chain links TRBV6-6 to TRBJ2-1, with D perhaps TRBD2 (6 bases). Trimming took 8 bases from V and 3 from J, leaving 11 bases between them. This CDR3 spans 13 amino acids. CDR1 is MNHNY and CDR2 is SVGAGI in the germline V gene (reference sequence). The CDR3 nucleotides are TGTGCCAGCGGGACGCGGGACTACAATGAGCAGTTCTTC. It translates to CASGTRDYNEQFF.

This clonotype was observed a few times. The chain employs TRBV5-1 and TRBJ2-7; maybe TRBD2 (6 bases). Germline CDR1 reads SGHRS; CDR2 reads YFSETQ. V gave up 1 base and J gave up 4 bases, with 21 bases separating them. CDR3 length: 17 residues. The CDR3 region is CASSLTIRGSAGYEQYF. In DNA form, the CDR3 reads TGCGCCAGCAGCTTGACTATCCGGGGGTCTGCGGGTTACGAGCAGTACTTC.

A few counts support this clonotype. This sequence joins TRBV4-1 and TRBJ1-2; D unclear. The CDR3 is 14 residues long. V lost 2 bases and J 1 base, leaving 8 bases between the germline ends. Germline V gene lookup returns CDR1 MGHRA and CDR2 YSYEKL. The CDR3: CASSQPEDNYGYTF. The CDR3, as DNA: TGCGCCAGCAGCCAACCGGAGGATAACTATGGCTACACCTTC.

This clonotype was seen a handful of times. This rearrangement joins TRBV14 to TRBJ2-7; 11 bases agree with TRBD2. Germline V gene lookup returns CDR1 SGHDN and CDR2 FVKESK. The trim removed 3 bases at V and 0 bases at J, leaving 7 bases unmatched. The CDR3 loop spans 17 amino acids. CDR3 region: CASSHPGLAANSYEQYF. CDR3 nucleotides: TGTGCCAGCAGCCATCCGGGACTAGCGGCAAACTCCTACGAGCAGTACTTC.

In its sample, this clonotype was seen many times. The chain carries TRBV3-1 and TRBJ2-4; weak D call: TRBD1 (6 bases). Trimming left V 1 base short and J 0 bases short, with 10 bases between. Germline V CDR1 and CDR2: LGHDT, YNNKEL (reference sequence). CDR3 length equals 16 residues. The CDR3 sequence: CASSQGGQIAKNIQYF. CDR3 nucleotides: TGTGCCAGCAGCCAAGGGGGACAAATAGCCAAAAACATTCAGTACTTC.

The rearrangement uses TRBV3-1 and TRBJ2-5; 15 bases are shared with TRBD2. The CDR3 contains 18 residues. The ends lost 4 bases at V and 5 bases at J; junction bases unmatched: 11. CDR1 is LGHDT and CDR2 is YNNKEL in the germline V gene (reference sequence). The CDR3 is CASSLRSGLAGGRETQYF. In nucleotides, the CDR3 is TGTGCCAGCAGCCTACGATCAGGACTAGCGGGGGGGAGGGAGACCCAGTACTTC.

The rearrangement links TRBV5-1 to TRBJ1-1; the D gene is possibly TRBD1 (6 bases). V lost 3 bases to trimming and J lost 5 bases, with 20 bases between them. Germline lookup yields CDR1 SGHRS and CDR2 YFSETQ. The CDR3 contains 16 residues. CDR3 sequence (DNA): TGCGCCAGCAGCTCCGCCCAACAGGGATTAAAGACTGAAGCTTTCTTT. This sequence encodes CASSSAQQGLKTEAFF.